Described below is a single T cell receptor beta chain sequence and its context. The sample originates from a study of blood T cell repertoires in COVID-19. Study at large: Sources were T cells, B-cell-depleted T cells, or PBMCs; the material itself was cDNA or gDNA.

V was clipped by 6 bases and J by 3 bases, with 10 bases between them. The CDR3 has 13 amino acids. Germline values: CDR1 MNHEY, CDR2 SVGAGI. Per the original methods: Quantification of nucleated cells was approximated via reference gene primer amplification. Generated by immunoSEQ multiplex PCR, the TCRdb table keeps only in-frame clones and is missing some. D and trimming come from the DNA, and the V and J calls and clone size come from that table. The repertoire includes about 230,000 clones, roughly 81% of them detected once, and around 0.89% sits in the top ten. Sequenced: peripheral blood. This sequence was found in a man aged 40-55 years with acute or convalescent COVID-19. The chain has TRBV6-5 and TRBJ2-3, with D possibly TRBD1 on 6 matching bases. In DNA, the CDR3 is TGTGCCAGCAGGACTACAGGGACAGATACGCAGTATTTT. Its protein is CASRTTGTDTQYF.